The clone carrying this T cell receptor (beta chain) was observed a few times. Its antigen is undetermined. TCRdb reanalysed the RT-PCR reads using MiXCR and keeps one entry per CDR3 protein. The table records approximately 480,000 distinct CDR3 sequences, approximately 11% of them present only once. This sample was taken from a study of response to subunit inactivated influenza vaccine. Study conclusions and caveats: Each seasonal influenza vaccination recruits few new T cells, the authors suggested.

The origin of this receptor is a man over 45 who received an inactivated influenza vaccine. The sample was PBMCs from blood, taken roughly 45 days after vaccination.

The CDR3 sequence is CATSDPGLAGGIYNEQFF. In DNA, the CDR3 is TGTGCCACCAGTGATCCCGGACTAGCGGGAGGTATCTACAATGAGCAGTTCTTC. The chain links TRBV24-1 to TRBJ2-1; TRBD2 agrees at 14 bases. The CDR3 covers 18 residues. V lost 3 bases to trimming and J lost 3 bases; unmatched junction nucleotides: 6. Per the germline V gene, CDR1 is KGHDR and CDR2 is SFDVKD.